This note documents a single T cell receptor beta chain sequence. The data belong to a study of cytomegalovirus exposure and HLA in healthy donors. Researchers ran the PCR with 60 Vbeta and 13 Jbeta primers. Assay: immunoSEQ multiplex PCR; the TCRdb copy retains only in-frame clones and omits some. Here the sample spans about 100,000 clones, around 80% being singletons. The CDR3 spans 13 residues. V lost 2 bases and J lost 4, with 5 bases in between. Germline V gene lookup returns CDR1 MGHDK and CDR2 SYGVNS. V is TRBV25-1 and J is TRBJ1-4; D is unclear. This sequence was found in a male donor in good health and CMV-seropositive. The specimen sequenced was PBMCs. The CDR3 reads CASSERFNEKLFF. The CDR3 DNA follows: TGTGCCAGCAGTGAACGGTTTAATGAAAAACTGTTTTTT.